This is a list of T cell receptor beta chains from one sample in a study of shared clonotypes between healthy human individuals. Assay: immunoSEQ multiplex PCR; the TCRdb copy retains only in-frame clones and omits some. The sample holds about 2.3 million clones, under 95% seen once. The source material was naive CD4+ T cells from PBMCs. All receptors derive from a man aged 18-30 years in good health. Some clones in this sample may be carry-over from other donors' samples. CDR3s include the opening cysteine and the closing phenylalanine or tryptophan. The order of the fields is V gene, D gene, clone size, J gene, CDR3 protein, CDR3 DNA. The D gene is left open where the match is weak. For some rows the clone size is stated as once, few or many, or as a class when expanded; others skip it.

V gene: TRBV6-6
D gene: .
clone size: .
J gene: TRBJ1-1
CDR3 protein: CASSYILANTEAFF
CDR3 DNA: TGTGCCAGCAGTTACATTTTGGCTAACACTGAAGCTTTCTTT

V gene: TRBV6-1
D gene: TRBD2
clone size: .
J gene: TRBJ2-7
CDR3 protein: CASSEAEREVYEQYF
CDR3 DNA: TGTGCCAGCAGTGAAGCAGAGCGGGAGGTTTACGAGCAGTACTTC

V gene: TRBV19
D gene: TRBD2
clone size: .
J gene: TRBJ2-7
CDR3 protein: CASSMGGGNYEQYF
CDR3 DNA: TGTGCCAGTAGTATGGGCGGGGGGAACTACGAGCAGTACTTC

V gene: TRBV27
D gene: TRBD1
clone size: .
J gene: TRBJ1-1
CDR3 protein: CASSTWTGGHTEAFF
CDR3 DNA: TGTGCCAGCAGTACCTGGACAGGGGGCCACACTGAAGCTTTCTTT

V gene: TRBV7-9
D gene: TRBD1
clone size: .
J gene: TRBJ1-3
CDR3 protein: CASSLNPGTGGNTIYF
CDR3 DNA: TGTGCCAGCAGCTTAAACCCCGGGACAGGCGGAAACACCATATATTTT

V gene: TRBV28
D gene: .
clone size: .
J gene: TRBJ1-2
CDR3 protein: CASSLPGTAKGGGYTF
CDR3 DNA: TGTGCCAGCAGTCTTCCCGGGACGGCAAAGGGGGGAGGCTACACCTTC

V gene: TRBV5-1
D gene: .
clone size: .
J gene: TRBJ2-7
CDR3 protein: CASSLLPGRSYEQYF
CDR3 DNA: TGCGCCAGCAGCTTGCTTCCAGGGCGTTCCTACGAGCAGTACTTC

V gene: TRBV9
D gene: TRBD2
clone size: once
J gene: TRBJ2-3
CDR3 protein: CASSVAVAGLLGTQYF
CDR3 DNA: TGTGCCAGCAGCGTAGCGGTAGCGGGGCTCCTCGGTACGCAGTATTTT

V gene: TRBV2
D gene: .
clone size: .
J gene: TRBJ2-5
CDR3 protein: CASSERAGPIVETQYF
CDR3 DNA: TGTGCCAGCAGTGAACGGGCAGGGCCCATAGTGGAGACCCAGTACTTC

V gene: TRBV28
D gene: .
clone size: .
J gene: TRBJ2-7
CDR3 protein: CASRQGGLYEQYF
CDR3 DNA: TGTGCCAGCAGACAGGGGGGGCTTTACGAGCAGTACTTC

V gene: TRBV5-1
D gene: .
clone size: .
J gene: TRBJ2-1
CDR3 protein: CASSPRAFESYNEQFF
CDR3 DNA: TGCGCCAGCAGCCCCCGGGCGTTTGAATCCTACAATGAGCAGTTCTTC

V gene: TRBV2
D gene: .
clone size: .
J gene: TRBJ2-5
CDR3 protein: CASSARANTEETQYF
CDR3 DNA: TGTGCCAGCAGCGCACGTGCAAACACGGAAGAGACCCAGTACTTC

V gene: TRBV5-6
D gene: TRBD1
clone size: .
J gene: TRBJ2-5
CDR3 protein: CASSLVGGGETQYF
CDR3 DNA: TGTGCCAGCAGCTTGGTAGGGGGCGGAGAGACCCAGTACTTC

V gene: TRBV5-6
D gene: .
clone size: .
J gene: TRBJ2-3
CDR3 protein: CASSWDLLDTQYF
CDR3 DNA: TGTGCCAGCAGCTGGGACCTATTAGATACGCAGTATTTT

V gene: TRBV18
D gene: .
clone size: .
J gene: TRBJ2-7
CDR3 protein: CASSPPNIWEQYF
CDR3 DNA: TGTGCCAGCTCACCACCGAACATCTGGGAGCAGTACTTC

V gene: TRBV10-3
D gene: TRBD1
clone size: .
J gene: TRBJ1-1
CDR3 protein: CAISESEQGAGFWQSAEAFF
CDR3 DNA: TGTGCCATCAGTGAGTCGGAACAGGGGGCAGGATTCTGGCAAAGCGCTGAAGCTTTCTTT

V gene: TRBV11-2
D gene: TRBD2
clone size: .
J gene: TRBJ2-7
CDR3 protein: CASSLMGLAHEQYF
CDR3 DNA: TGTGCCAGCAGCTTGATGGGACTAGCGCACGAGCAGTACTTC

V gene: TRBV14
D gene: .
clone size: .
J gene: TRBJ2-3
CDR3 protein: CASSQALAGASTDTQYF
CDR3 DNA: TGTGCCAGCAGCCAAGCCCTCGCGGGGGCGAGCACAGATACGCAGTATTTT

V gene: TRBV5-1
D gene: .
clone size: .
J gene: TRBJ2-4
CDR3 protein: CASSQTRGAKNIQYF
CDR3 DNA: TGCGCCAGCAGCCAGACTAGAGGAGCCAAAAACATTCAGTACTTC

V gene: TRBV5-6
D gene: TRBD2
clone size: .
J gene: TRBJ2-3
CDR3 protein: CASSTLSGMGTDTQYF
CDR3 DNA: TGTGCCAGCAGCACTCTTAGCGGGATGGGGACAGATACGCAGTATTTT

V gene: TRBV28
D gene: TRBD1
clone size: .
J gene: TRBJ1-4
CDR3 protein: CASSSAGTGGEKLFF
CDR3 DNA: TGTGCCAGCAGTTCCGCTGGGACAGGAGGCGAAAAACTGTTTTTT

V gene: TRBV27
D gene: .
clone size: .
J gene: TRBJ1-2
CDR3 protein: CASSWRGIGDYGYTF
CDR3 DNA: TGTGCCAGCAGTTGGAGGGGGATAGGGGACTATGGCTACACCTTC

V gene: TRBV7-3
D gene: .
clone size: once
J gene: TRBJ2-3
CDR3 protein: CASSLGVTDTQYF
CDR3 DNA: TGTGCCAGCAGCTTAGGCGTCACAGATACGCAGTATTTT

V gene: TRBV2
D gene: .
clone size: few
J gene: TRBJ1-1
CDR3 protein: CASRPERLNTEAFF
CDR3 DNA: TGTGCCAGCAGACCCGAGAGGTTGAACACTGAAGCTTTCTTT

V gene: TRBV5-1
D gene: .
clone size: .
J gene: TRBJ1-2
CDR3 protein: CASSLEDWGYTF
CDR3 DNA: TGCGCCAGCAGCTTGGAGGACTGGGGCTACACCTTC

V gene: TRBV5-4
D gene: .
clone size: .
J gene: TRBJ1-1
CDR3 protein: CASSLAGGAREAFF
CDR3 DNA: TGTGCCAGCAGCTTGGCGGGAGGAGCCCGAGAAGCTTTCTTT

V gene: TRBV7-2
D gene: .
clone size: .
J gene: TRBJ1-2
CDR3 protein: CASSFARTGGYTF
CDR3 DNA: TGTGCCAGCAGCTTCGCCCGAACGGGGGGCTACACCTTC

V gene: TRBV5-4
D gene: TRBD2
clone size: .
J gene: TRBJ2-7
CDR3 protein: CASSTAGGSYYEQYF
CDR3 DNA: TGTGCCAGCAGCACGGCGGGGGGTAGTTACTACGAGCAGTACTTC

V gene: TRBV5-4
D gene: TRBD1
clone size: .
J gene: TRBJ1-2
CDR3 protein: CASRAGQITTGGYGYTF
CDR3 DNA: TGTGCCAGCAGGGCGGGACAGATAACAACCGGAGGCTATGGCTACACCTTC